The T cell receptor (beta chain) under discussion was sequenced for a study of blood T cell repertoires in COVID-19. Data came from immunoSEQ multiplex PCR; TCRdb stores just in-frame clones and leaves some out. The data contain 15,000 to 20,000 clones, roughly 85% of them seen just once; the ten biggest clones take up under 8.5%. Germline V gene data show CDR1 as MDHEN and CDR2 as SYDVKM. V was shortened by 5 bases and J by 3 bases, with 8 bases between the two germline ends. The CDR3 sequence is 13 residues long. The J gene is TRBJ1-5, the V gene TRBV28; D ambiguous. Specimen: peripheral blood. This clonotype was obtained from a human donor with active COVID-19. The donor label of this sample is uncertain. CDR3 sequence: CASSGEVNQPQHF. CDR3 sequence (DNA): TGTGCCAGCAGTGGAGAGGTCAATCAGCCCCAGCATTTT.